This T cell receptor (beta chain) was identified during a study of spatial heterogeneity in lung cancer. Study-level background: Tumor-region TCR transcript counts correlated strongly with a T cell module score from matched bulk RNA-seq. Study results and caveats: The counts of expanded TCRs, ubiquitous and regional, tracked ubiquitous and regional nonsynonymous mutations, respectively. One measure, the expanded intratumoral alpha and beta TCR count, tracked tumor mutation counts.

TCRdb re-called the 5' RACE reads through MiXCR, storing one row per CDR3 protein. Counted here are 11,000 or so distinct CDR3 sequences, roughly 15% occurring once; the ten biggest clones make up roughly a sixth. The sample's time point: sample taken at primary tumor resection. In each case, whole RNA from tumor, nontumor lung or frozen PBMC was sequenced unsorted. On this clonotype itself: The antigen is not known.

Sequenced material: lung tumor tissue, taken at surgery. The receptor comes from a male donor with early-stage non-small cell lung cancer.

The CDR3 nucleotides read TGCAGTGCCGCCTTAGGACAGCACACTGAAGCTTTCTTT. Protein: CSAALGQHTEAFF. J is TRBJ1-1 and V is TRBV20-1, with a tentative D call TRBD1 (6 bases). Germline V gene lookup returns CDR1 DFQATT and CDR2 SNEGSKA (reference sequence). The CDR3 loop spans 13 amino acids. V was trimmed by 6 bases and J by 3 bases, leaving 14 bases between them.